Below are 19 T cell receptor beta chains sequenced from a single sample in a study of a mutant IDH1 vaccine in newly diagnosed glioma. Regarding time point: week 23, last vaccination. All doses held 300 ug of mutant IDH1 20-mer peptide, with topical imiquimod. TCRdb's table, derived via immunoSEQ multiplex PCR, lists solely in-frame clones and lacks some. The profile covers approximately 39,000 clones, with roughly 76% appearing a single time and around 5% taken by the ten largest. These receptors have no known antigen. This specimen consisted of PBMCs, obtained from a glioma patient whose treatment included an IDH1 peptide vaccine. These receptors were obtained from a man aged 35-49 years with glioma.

The CDR3 DNA follows: TGTGCCAGCAGTCTTTCTCCGGGACGGTTACGGGGCTACACCTTC. This codes for CASSLSPGRLRGYTF. The chain recombines TRBV6-5 with TRBJ1-2, with D maybe TRBD1 (5 bases). Germline V gene sequence: CDR1 MNHEY, CDR2 SVGAGI. V lost 5 bases, J lost 8 bases, and 21 bases lay in between. The length of the CDR3 is 15 residues.

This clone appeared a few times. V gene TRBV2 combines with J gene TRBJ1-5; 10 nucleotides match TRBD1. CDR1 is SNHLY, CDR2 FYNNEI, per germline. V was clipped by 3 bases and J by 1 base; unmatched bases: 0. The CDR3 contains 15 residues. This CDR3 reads CASSEDRGSNQPQHF. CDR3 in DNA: TGTGCCAGCAGTGAGGACAGGGGGAGCAATCAGCCCCAGCATTTT.

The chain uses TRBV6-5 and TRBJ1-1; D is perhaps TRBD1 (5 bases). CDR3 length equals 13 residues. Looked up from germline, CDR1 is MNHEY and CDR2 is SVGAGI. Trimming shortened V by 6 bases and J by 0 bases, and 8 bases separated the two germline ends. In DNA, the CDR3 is TGTGCCAGCAGCCTGACAGTGAACACTGAAGCTTTCTTT. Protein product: CASSLTVNTEAFF.

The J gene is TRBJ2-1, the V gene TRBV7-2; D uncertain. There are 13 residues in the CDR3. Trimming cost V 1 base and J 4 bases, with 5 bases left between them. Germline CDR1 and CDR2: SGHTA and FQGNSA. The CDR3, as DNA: TGTGCCAGCAGCTTAGACGGTTACAATGAGCAGTTCTTC. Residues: CASSLDGYNEQFF.

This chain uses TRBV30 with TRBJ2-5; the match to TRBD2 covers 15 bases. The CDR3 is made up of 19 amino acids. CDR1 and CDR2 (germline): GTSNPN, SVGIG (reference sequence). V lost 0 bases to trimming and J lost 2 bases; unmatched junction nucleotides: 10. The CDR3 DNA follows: TGTGCCTGGAGTGTATTGGGGACTAGCGGGAGGATCGGACAAGAGACCCAGTACTTC. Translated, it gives CAWSVLGTSGRIGQETQYF.

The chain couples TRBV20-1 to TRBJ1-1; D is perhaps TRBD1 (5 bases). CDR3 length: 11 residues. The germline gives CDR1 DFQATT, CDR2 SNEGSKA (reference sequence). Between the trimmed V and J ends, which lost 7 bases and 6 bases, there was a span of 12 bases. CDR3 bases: TGCAGTGTGCAGGGAGGGCCTGAAGCTTTCTTT. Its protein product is CSVQGGPEAFF.

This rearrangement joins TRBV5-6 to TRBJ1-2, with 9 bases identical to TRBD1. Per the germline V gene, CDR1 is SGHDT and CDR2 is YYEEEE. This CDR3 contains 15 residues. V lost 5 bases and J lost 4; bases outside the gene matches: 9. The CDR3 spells CASSRRQGDLYGYTF. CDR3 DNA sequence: TGTGCCAGCAGTCGTCGACAGGGGGATCTCTATGGCTACACCTTC.

CDR3 amino acids: CASSEAYGGASPYNEQFF. The CDR3 region has the DNA TGTGCCAGCAGTGAAGCATATGGCGGGGCCAGCCCCTACAATGAGCAGTTCTTC. This chain joins TRBV6-1 and TRBJ2-1; D is possibly TRBD2 (6 bases). V gave up 0 bases and J gave up 2 bases, with 17 bases separating them. The germline V gene encodes CDR1 MNHNS and CDR2 SASEGT. The CDR3 is made up of 18 amino acids.

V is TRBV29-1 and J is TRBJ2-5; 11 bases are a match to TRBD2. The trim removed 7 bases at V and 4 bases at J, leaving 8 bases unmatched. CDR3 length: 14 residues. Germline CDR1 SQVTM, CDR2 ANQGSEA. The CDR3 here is CSGTGLAGSETQYF. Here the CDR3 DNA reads TGCAGCGGTACTGGACTAGCGGGTTCAGAGACCCAGTACTTC. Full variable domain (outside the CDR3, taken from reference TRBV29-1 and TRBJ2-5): SAVISQKPSRDICQRGTSLTIQCQVDSQVTMMFWYRQQPGQSLTLIATANQGSEATYESGFVIDKFPISRPNLTFSTLTVSNMSPEDSSIYLCSGTGLAGSETQYFGPGTRLLVL.

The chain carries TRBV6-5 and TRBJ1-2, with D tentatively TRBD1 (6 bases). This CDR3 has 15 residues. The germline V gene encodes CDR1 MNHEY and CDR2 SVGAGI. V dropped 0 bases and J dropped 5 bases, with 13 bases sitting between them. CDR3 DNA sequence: TGTGCCAGCAGTTACTCATACCCAACAGGGTATGGCTACACCTTC. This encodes CASSYSYPTGYGYTF.

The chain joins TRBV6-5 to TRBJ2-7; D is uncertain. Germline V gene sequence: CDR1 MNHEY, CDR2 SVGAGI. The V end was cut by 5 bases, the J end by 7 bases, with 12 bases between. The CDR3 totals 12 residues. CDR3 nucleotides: TGTGCCAGCAGTAATGGGTTTGGGGAGCAGTACTTC. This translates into CASSNGFGEQYF.

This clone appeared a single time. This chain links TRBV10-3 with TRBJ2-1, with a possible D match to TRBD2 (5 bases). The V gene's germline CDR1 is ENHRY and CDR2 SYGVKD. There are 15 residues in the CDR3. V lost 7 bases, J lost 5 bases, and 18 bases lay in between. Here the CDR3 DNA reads TGTGCCATCATGTGGCAGGCGAGCGGCCACAATGAGCAGTTCTTC. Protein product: CAIMWQASGHNEQFF.

CDR3 bases: TGTGCCAGCAGCTTACAACAGGGATCCGCGTACGAGCAGTACTTC. Translating gives CASSLQQGSAYEQYF. The chain is built from TRBV7-2 and TRBJ2-7, with TRBD1 as a possible D gene (6 bases). This CDR3 region has 15 residues. The V end lost 2 bases, the J end lost 4 bases, and 15 bases lay between the germline ends. Germline CDR1 and CDR2: SGHTA and FQGNSA.

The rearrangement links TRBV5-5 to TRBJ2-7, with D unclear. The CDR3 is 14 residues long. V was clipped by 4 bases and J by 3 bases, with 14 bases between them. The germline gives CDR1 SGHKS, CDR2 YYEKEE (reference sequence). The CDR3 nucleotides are TGTGCCAGCAGCCCGCGGCGGTCGGTCTACGAGCAGTACTTC. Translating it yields CASSPRRSVYEQYF.

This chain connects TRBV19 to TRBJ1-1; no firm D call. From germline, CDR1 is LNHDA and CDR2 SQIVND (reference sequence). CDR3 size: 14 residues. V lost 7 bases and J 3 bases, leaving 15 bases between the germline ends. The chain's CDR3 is CASKSSVADTEAFF. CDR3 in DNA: TGTGCCAGTAAAAGCTCCGTTGCGGACACTGAAGCTTTCTTT.

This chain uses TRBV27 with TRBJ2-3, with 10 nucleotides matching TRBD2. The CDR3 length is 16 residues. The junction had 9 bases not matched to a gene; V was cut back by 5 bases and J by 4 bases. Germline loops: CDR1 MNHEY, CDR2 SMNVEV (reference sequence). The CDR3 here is CASSPMSGRVADTQYF. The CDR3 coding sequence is TGTGCCAGCAGTCCAATGAGCGGGAGGGTCGCAGATACGCAGTATTTT.

CDR3 nucleotides: TGTGCCAGTAGCGGCGGGATCTCCTACAATGAGCAGTTCTTC. It specifies CASSGGISYNEQFF. The chain links TRBV19 to TRBJ2-1; D is possibly TRBD2 (6 bases). CDR3 length: 14 residues. The germline gives CDR1 LNHDA, CDR2 SQIVND (reference sequence). Between the trimmed V and J ends, which lost 6 bases and 0 bases, there was a span of 9 bases.

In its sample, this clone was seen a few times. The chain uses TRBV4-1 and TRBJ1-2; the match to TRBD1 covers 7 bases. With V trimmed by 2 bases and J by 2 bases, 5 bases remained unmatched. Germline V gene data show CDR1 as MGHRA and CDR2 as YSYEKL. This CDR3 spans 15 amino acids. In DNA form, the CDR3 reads TGCGCCAGCAGCCAACTAAACAGGGGAAACTATGGCTACACCTTC. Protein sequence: CASSQLNRGNYGYTF.

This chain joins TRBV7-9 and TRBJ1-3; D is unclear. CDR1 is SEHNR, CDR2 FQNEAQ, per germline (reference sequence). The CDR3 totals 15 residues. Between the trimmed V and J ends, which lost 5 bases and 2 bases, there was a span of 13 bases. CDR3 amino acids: CASSDGVDTGNTIYF. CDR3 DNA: TGTGCCAGCAGCGATGGAGTGGATACTGGAAACACCATATATTTT.